This record covers a single TCR beta chain. By how much of the sample it makes up, this clone is medium-sized (0.01 to 0.1%). It has no known antigen specificity. No base-level quality is on record; no much larger clone is a single base apart. Participants were included only if at least one PBMC sample before ART initiation and at least two post-ART samples were available. Every participant with HIV received treatment in the United States of America. Before DNA extraction, cryopreserved samples containing about 0.9-11 million PBMC were thawed and washed. At the time of the earliest PBMC sample, participants with HIV were aged between roughly 20 and 55 years. PBMC samples from each participant spanned 1-4 timepoints before ART initiation and 2-8 timepoints after ART initiation, with a median of 7 samples. Serial HIV viral load, CD4+ T-cell count, ART history and demographic data were obtained for every participant. Genomic DNA was extracted from unsorted PBMC with a Qiagen kit on a QIAcube, processed in batches of 12 samples.

Sequencing of the TRB variable region was done with the immunoSEQ hsTCRB v3.0 assay at survey level resolution. TRB sequencing targeted a depth of roughly 40,000-55,000 T-cell genomes per sample. An Illumina MiSeq with a v3 150-cycle kit was used to sequence the pooled TRB libraries. From the authors' description of their analysis: Repertoire analysis ran in R within a reproducible Nextflow workflow covering QC, data transformation and analysis. Custom analyses were implemented in LymphoSeq2, an R package for AIRR-Seq data exploration. After excluding several samples that yielded fewer than 5000 total TRB sequences, some 190 HIV repertoires remained for analysis. Among the 170 to 200 retained HIV repertoires, about 57 were collected before ART initiation and some 130 after ART initiation. Repertoires were downsampled to 5000 TRB nucleotide sequences, with summary statistics averaged over 100 downsampling iterations. The analysis kept only TRB sequences whose CDR3 regions were at least seven amino acids long. Two measures captured diversity: a Shannon entropy-derived clonality score and the Gini coefficient. Repertoire networks linked the top 5000 CDR3 amino acid sequences whenever two sequences differed by an edit distance of one. For TRB CDR3 amino acid sequences, antigen specificity groups and MHC restriction were predicted with GLIPH2. To flag known CMV, EBV, HIV or tissue antigen associations, CDR3 amino acid sequences were matched against VDJdb and McPAS-TCR. Pre-ART, post-ART and control groups were compared with Wilcoxon signed-rank tests and Holm-Bonferroni correction. The table was pulled from immuneACCESS by TCRdb, which kept in-frame rearrangements only. Such tables lose some clones; where checked, under half of the loss comes from unresolved V genes, and the rest has no known cause. V and J calls plus clone size are reproduced from that table; the DNA served to infer D and trimming. Present in this sample are 20,000 to 25,000 clones, roughly 80% of which were seen just once. The ten largest clones capture 12% of the sample.

The record originates from a study of long-term antiretroviral therapy in people with HIV (dated by TCRdb to between 2022 and 2023). Regarding the research as a whole: The earliest samples were collected approximately a decade before the 2015 WHO recommendation for immediate ART, a period when ART was typically delayed until CD4 counts fell. A retrospective serial study tested whether ART initiation and durable HIV suppression were associated with changes in peripheral blood TRB repertoire composition and diversity. A total of 192 cryopreserved PBMC samples were contributed to the cohort by 30 adults with confirmed HIV infection, with samples collected serially over a mean of around 6 years (range 1-12). Of the 30 participants with HIV, approximately twelve were female. No cross-contamination during QIAcube processing was seen in test extractions of a monoclonal T-cell line run alongside 25 to 35 polyclonal samples. On the study overall, not on this receptor specifically: Because pre-ART samples had limited cell numbers, unsorted PBMC were profiled rather than sorted CD4+ and CD8+ T cells. Compared with controls, HIV repertoires had narrower CDR3 length ranges, and the network structure pointed to an antigen-experienced repertoire that shifted only slightly toward naive after ART. Expanded TRB clones identified before ART initiation dominated the repertoire across all time points, though the dominance fluctuated and decreased in many PLHIV after ART. The samples were dated from about 2004 to 2018, and the ART regimens that were used may be less effective than current ART regimens. Starting ART was linked to a significant rise in TRB diversity, yet even after long-term ART the diversity remained significantly lower than in transplant donor controls. Limited PBMC availability meant only the TCR beta chain was sequenced, without alpha chain pairing. Inferences about post-ART repertoire changes are limited because no data were available on ART adherence, viral resistance or therapy changes.

The CDR3 runs 13 residues from the cysteine to the phenylalanine. The kept DNA is CDR3 alone, 39 bases in frame from the first base. Sequences MNHEY (CDR1) and SMNVEV (CDR2) are obtained from the germline V gene (reference sequence). The germline V end is reduced by 10 bases and the J end by 9 bases; junction bases left unmatched: 9. The source material was unsorted PBMCs, sampled 1.6 years after starting antiretroviral therapy. The chain employs TRBV27 and TRBJ1-6; 7 bases in between match TRBD1. This TCR derives from a man aged 35 to 55 with HIV. Read as DNA, the sequence is TGTGCCACTCTGGACAGGAGAGGTTCACCCCTCCACTTT. This yields the protein CATLDRRGSPLHF.